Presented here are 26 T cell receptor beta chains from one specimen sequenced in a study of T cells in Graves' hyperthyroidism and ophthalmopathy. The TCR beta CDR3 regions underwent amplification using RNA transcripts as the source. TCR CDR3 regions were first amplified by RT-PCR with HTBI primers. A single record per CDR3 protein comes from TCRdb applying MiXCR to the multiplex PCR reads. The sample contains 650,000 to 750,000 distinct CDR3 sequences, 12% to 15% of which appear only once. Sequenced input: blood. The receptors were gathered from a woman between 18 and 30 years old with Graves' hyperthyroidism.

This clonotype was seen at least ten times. CDR3 residues: CASSLRTRETQYF. Written as DNA, the CDR3 is TGTGCCAGCAGCTTAAGAACGAGGGAGACCCAGTACTTC. J is TRBJ2-5 and V is TRBV11-2; no clear D. The CDR3 has 13 residues. The germline V gene has CDR1 SGHAT and CDR2 FQNNGV. V dropped 2 bases and J dropped 5 bases, with 9 bases sitting between them.

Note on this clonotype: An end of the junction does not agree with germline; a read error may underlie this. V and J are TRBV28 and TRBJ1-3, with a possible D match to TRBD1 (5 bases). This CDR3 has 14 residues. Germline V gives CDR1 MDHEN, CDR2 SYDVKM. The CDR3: CASSQGGPGNTIYF. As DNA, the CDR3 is TGTGCCAGCAGCCAGGGAGGGCCCGGAAACACTATATATTTT. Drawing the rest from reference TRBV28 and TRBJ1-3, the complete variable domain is DVKVTQSSRYLVKRTGEKVFLECVQDMDHENMFWYRQDPGLGLRLIYFSYDVKMKEKGDIPEGYSVSREKKERFSLILESASTNQTSMYLCASSQGGPGNTIYFGEGSWLTVV.

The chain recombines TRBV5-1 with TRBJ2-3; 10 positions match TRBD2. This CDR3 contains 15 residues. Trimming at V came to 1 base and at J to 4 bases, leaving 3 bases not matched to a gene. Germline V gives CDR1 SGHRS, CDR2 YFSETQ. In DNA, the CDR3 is TGCGCCAGCAGCTTGACAGCGGGAGGGCCAGATACGCAGTATTTT. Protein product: CASSLTAGGPDTQYF.

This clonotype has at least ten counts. CDR3 DNA: TGTGCCAGCAGCCGGGCTCCAGGTTGGGAGACCCAGTACTTC. Its protein product is CASSRAPGWETQYF. The rearrangement joins TRBV7-9 to TRBJ2-5; no firm D call. The CDR3 totals 14 residues. V was clipped by 5 bases and J by 5 bases, with 15 bases between them. Germline assignment: CDR1 SEHNR and CDR2 FQNEAQ (reference sequence).

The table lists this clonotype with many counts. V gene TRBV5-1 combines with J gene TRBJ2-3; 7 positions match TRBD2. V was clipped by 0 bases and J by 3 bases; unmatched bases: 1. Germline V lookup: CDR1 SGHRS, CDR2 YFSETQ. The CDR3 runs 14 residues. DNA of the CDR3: TGCGCCAGCAGCTTGGGTAGCGGGACAGATACGCAGTATTTT. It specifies CASSLGSGTDTQYF.

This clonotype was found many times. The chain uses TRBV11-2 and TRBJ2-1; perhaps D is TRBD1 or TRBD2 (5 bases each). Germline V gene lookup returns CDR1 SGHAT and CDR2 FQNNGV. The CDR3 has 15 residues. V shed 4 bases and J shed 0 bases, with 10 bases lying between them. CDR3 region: CASSWGMSSYNEQFF. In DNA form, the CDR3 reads TGTGCCAGCAGCTGGGGGATGAGCTCCTACAATGAGCAGTTCTTC.

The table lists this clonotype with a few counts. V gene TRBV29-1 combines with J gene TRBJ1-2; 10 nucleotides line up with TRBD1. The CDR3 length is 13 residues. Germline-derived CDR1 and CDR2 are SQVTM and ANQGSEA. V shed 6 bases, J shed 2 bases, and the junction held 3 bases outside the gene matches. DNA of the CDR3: TGCAGCGTCGGGACAGGGGTCAACTATGGCTACACCTTC. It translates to CSVGTGVNYGYTF.

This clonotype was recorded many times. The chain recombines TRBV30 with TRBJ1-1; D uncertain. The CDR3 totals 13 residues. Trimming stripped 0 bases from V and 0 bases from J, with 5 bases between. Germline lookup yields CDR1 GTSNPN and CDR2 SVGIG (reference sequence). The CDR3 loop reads CAWSVAVNTEAFF. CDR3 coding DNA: TGTGCCTGGAGTGTGGCAGTGAACACTGAAGCTTTCTTT. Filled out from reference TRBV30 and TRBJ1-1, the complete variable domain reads SQTIHQWPATLVQPVGSPLSLECTVEGTSNPNLYWYRQAAGRGLQLLFYSVGIGQISSEVPQNLSASRPQDRQFILSSKKLLLSDSGFYLCAWSVAVNTEAFFGQGTRLTVV.

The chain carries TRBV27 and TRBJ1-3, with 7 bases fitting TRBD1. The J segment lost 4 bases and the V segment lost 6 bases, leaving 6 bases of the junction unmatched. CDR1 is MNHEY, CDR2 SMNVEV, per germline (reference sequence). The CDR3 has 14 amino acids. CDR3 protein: CASSAGTVGNTIYF. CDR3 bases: TGTGCCAGCAGCGCCGGGACAGTGGGAAACACCATATATTTT.

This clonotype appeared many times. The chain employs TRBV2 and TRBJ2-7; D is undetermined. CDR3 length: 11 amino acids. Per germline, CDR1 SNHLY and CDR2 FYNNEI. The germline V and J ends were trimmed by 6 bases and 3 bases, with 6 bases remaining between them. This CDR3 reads CASRSNYEQYF. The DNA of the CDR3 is TGTGCCAGCAGAAGCAACTACGAGCAGTACTTC.

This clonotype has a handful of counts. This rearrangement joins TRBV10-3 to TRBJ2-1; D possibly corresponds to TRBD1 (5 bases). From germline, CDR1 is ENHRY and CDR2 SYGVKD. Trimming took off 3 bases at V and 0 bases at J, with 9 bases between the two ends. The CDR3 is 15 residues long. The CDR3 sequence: CAISEGVSSYNEQFF. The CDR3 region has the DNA TGTGCCATCAGTGAAGGGGTAAGCTCCTACAATGAGCAGTTCTTC.

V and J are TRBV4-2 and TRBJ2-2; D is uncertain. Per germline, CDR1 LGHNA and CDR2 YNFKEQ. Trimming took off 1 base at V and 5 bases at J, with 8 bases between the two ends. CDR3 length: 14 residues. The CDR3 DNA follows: TGTGCCAGCAGCCAAGTAGAAGGAACCGGGGAGCTGTTTTTT. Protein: CASSQVEGTGELFF.

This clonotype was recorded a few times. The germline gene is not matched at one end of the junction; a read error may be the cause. As DNA, the CDR3 is TGTGCCATCAGTGAGTCGGGACAGCGTAATGAGAAACTGTTTTTT. Encoded protein: CAISESGQRNEKLFF. This chain uses TRBV10-3 with TRBJ1-4; 7 bases line up with TRBD1. From germline, CDR1 is ENHRY and CDR2 SYGVKD. The CDR3 has 15 residues.

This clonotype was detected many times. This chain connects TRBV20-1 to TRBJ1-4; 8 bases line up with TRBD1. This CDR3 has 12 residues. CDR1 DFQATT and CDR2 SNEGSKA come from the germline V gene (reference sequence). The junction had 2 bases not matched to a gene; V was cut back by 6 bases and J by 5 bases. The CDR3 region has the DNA TGCAGTGCAAGGACAGGGAATGAAAAACTGTTTTTT. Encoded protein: CSARTGNEKLFF.

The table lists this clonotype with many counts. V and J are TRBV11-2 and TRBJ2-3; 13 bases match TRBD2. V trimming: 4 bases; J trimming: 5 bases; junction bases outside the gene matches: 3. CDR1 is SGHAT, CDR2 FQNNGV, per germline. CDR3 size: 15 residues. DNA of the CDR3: TGTGCCAGCAGCTCCGGGACTAGCGGGATAGATACGCAGTATTTT. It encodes CASSSGTSGIDTQYF.

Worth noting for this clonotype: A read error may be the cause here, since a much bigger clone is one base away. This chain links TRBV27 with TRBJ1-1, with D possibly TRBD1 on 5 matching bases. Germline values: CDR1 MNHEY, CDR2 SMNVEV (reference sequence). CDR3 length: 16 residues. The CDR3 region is CASSARTGSGNTGAFF. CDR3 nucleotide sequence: TGTGCCAGCAGTGCGAGAACAGGTAGCGGTAACACTGGAGCTTTCTTT.

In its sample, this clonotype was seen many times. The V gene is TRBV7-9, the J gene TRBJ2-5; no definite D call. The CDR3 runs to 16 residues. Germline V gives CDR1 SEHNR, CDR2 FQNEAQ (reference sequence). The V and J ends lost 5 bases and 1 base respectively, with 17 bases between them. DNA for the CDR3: TGTGCCAGCAGCCCCCAAGCTTGGGGTACCCAAGAGACCCAGTACTTC. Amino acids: CASSPQAWGTQETQYF.

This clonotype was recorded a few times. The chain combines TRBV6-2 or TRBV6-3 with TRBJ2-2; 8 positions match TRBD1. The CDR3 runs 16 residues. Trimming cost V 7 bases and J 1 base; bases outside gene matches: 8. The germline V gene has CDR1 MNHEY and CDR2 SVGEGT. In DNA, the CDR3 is TGTGCCAGCACTCTACCGGGGACAGGGAACACCGGGGAGCTGTTTTTT. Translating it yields CASTLPGTGNTGELFF.

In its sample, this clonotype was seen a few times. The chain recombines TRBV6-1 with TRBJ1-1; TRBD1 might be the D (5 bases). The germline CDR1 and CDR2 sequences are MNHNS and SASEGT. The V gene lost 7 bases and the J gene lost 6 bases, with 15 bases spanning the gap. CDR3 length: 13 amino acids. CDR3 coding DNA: TGTGCCAGCACCTTAGACAGTCGCGCTGAAGCTTTCTTT. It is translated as CASTLDSRAEAFF.

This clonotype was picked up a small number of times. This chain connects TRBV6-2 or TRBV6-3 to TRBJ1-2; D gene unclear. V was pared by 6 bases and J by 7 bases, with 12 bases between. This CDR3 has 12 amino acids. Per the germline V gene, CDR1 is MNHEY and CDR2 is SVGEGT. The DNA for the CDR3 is TGTGCCAGCAGGATCGGACGACTTGGCTACACCTTC. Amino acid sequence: CASRIGRLGYTF.

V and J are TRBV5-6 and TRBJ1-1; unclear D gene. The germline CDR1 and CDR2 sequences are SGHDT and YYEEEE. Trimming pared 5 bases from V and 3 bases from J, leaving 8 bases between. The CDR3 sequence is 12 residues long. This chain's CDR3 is CASRSRYTEAFF. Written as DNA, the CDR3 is TGTGCCAGCAGATCTCGGTACACTGAAGCTTTCTTT.

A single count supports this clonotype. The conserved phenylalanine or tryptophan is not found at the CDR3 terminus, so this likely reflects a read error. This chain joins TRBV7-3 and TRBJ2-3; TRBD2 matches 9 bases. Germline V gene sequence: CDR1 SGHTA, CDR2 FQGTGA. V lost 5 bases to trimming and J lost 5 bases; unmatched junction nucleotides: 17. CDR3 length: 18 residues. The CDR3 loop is CASSPGALGGRAGDTQYV. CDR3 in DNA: TGTGCCAGCAGCCCGGGGGCTTTAGGCGGGAGGGCCGGAGATACGCAGTATGTT.

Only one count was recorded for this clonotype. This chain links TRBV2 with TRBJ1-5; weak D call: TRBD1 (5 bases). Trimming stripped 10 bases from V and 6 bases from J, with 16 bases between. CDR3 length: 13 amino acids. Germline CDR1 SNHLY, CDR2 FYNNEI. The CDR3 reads CANGLPGGQPQHF. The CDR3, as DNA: TGTGCCAACGGACTCCCTGGGGGTCAGCCCCAGCATTTT.

DNA for the CDR3: TGCAGTGCTCCTAAGAGGGGTCCCAGCTCCTACAATGAGCAGTTCTTC. Translated: CSAPKRGPSSYNEQFF. The genes are TRBV20-1 and TRBJ2-1, with D perhaps TRBD1 or TRBD2 (5 bases each). CDR3 length: 16 amino acids. CDR1 is DFQATT and CDR2 is SNEGSKA in the germline V gene (reference sequence). Trimming pared 5 bases from V and 0 bases from J, leaving 17 bases between.

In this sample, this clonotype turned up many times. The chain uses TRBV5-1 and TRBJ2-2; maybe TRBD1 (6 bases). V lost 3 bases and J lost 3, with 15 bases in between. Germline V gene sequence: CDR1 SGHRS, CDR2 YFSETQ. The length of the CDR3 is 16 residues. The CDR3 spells CASSSTGRQDTGELFF. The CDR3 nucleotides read TGCGCCAGCAGCTCCACTGGCCGACAGGACACCGGGGAGCTGTTTTTT.

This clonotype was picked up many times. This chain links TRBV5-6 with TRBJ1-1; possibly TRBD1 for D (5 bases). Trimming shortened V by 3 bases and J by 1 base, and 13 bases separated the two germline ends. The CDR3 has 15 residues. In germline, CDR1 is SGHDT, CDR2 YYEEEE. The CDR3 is CASSSRDRQNTEAFF. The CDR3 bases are TGTGCCAGCAGCTCCCGGGACCGACAGAACACTGAAGCTTTCTTT.